A single sample is the source of the 21 T cell receptor beta chains below, sequenced in a study of OX40 agonist ivuxolimab in advanced cancers. Clones were read by immunoSEQ multiplex PCR, and TCRdb kept only the in-frame ones, dropping some. The table has roughly 70,000 clones, approximately 81% seen once. This sample comprised CD4+ or CD8+ T cells sorted from blood, obtained in a trial of the OX40 agonist ivuxolimab. Receptor source: an adult with an advanced solid tumor such as melanoma, head and neck, liver or kidney cancer.

The chain carries TRBV29-1 and TRBJ2-7; unclear D gene. The CDR3 contains 10 residues. CDR1 is SQVTM, CDR2 ANQGSEA, per germline. Trimming cost V 0 bases and J 5 bases, with 2 bases left between them. The CDR3 bases are TGCAGCGTTGAAGAGCACGAGCAGTACTTC. It is translated as CSVEEHEQYF.

The rearrangement links TRBV29-1 to TRBJ2-1, with 8 bases aligning to TRBD2. V dropped 5 bases and J dropped 5; count of bases not matched to a gene: 14. The CDR3 length is 16 residues. Germline CDR1 is SQVTM and CDR2 is ANQGSEA. The CDR3 loop is CSVPGRRAGDHNEQFF. CDR3 coding DNA: TGCAGCGTTCCAGGACGAAGAGCGGGAGATCACAATGAGCAGTTCTTC.

J is TRBJ2-7 and V is TRBV15, with 12 bases aligning to TRBD2. The germline V gene encodes CDR1 LNHNV and CDR2 YYDKDF (reference sequence). The CDR3 is made up of 16 amino acids. V lost 5 bases to trimming and J lost 5 bases; unmatched junction nucleotides: 10. CDR3 bases: TGTGCCACCAGCTCGGGAGGACTAGCGGGAAAGAACGAGCAGTACTTC. Its translation: CATSSGGLAGKNEQYF.

V usage is TRBV7-9 and J usage is TRBJ1-3; 8 nucleotides agree with TRBD1. V shed 2 bases and J 11 bases; nucleotides not matched to a gene: 5. The CDR3 runs 13 residues. Germline V lookup: CDR1 SEHNR, CDR2 FQNEAQ (reference sequence). The CDR3 DNA sequence: TGTGCCAGCAGCTTACCAGGGGGCATTGCCATATATTTT. This encodes CASSLPGGIAIYF.

V usage is TRBV11-3 and J usage is TRBJ2-1; a possible D gene is TRBD2 (6 bases). Germline V gene lookup returns CDR1 SGHNT and CDR2 YENEEA. The V gene lost 1 base and the J gene lost 0 bases, with 7 bases spanning the gap. This CDR3 comprises 15 residues. CDR3 protein: CASSLGGVSYNEQFF. The CDR3 nucleotides read TGTGCCAGCAGCTTAGGGGGGGTCTCCTACAATGAGCAGTTCTTC.

This chain uses TRBV27 with TRBJ1-5, with D maybe TRBD1 (5 bases). The CDR3 sequence is 18 residues long. The V gene's germline CDR1 is MNHEY and CDR2 SMNVEV (reference sequence). The ends were cut back, 2 bases at V and 0 bases at J, with 17 bases in the middle. The CDR3 bases are TGTGCCAGCAGTTTAAGGGCAGGGACCCCCTATAGCAATCAGCCCCAGCATTTT. Its protein is CASSLRAGTPYSNQPQHF.

The chain combines TRBV5-1 with TRBJ2-2, with D possibly TRBD2 on 6 matching bases. The length of the CDR3 is 17 residues. Trimming shortened V by 1 base and J by 0 bases, and 13 bases separated the two germline ends. The V gene's germline CDR1 is SGHRS and CDR2 YFSETQ. The CDR3 spells CASSLFNSGANTGELFF. CDR3 DNA: TGCGCCAGCAGCTTGTTTAATTCGGGGGCGAACACCGGGGAGCTGTTTTTT.

The V and J genes are TRBV7-9 and TRBJ1-2; no reliable D call. Trimming removed 0 bases from V and 6 bases from J, with 8 bases in between. This CDR3 is 13 amino acids long. Looked up from germline, CDR1 is SEHNR and CDR2 is FQNEAQ (reference sequence). The CDR3 loop is CASSLAAADGYTF. In nucleotides, the CDR3 is TGTGCCAGCAGCTTAGCGGCAGCTGATGGCTACACCTTC.

This chain links TRBV28 with TRBJ2-7; D may match TRBD1 or TRBD2 (6 bases each). This CDR3 comprises 14 residues. Germline values: CDR1 MDHEN, CDR2 SYDVKM. V was trimmed by 2 bases and J by 1 base, leaving 9 bases between them. The CDR3 nucleotides read TGTGCCAGCAGTTTACAGGGGACTTCCTACGAGCAGTACTTC. Translated, it gives CASSLQGTSYEQYF.

This clone was detected only a few times. J is TRBJ1-6 and V is TRBV10-3, with 9 bases aligning to TRBD1. J lost 9 bases, V lost 11 bases, and 8 bases had no gene match. The V gene's germline CDR1 is ENHRY and CDR2 SYGVKD. CDR3 length equals 13 residues. CDR3 in amino acids: CAVRTGGFSPLHF. The CDR3 bases are TGTGCCGTTCGAACAGGGGGCTTTTCACCCCTCCACTTT.

This chain links TRBV28 with TRBJ2-7; D is unclear. The germline gives CDR1 MDHEN, CDR2 SYDVKM. This CDR3 is built from 14 residues. V dropped 4 bases and J dropped 0 bases, with 10 bases sitting between them. This CDR3 is CASSSPQLSYEQYF. CDR3 bases: TGTGCCAGCAGTTCCCCACAGCTCTCCTACGAGCAGTACTTC.

CDR3 in DNA: TGTGCCAGTAGTATTGACAGAGTGAACACTGAAGCTTTCTTT. This sequence encodes CASSIDRVNTEAFF. The V gene is TRBV19, the J gene TRBJ1-1; D possibly corresponds to TRBD1 (5 bases). Germline assignment: CDR1 LNHDA and CDR2 SQIVND (reference sequence). CDR3 size: 14 residues. With 3 bases removed from V and 0 bases from J, the gap between germline ends came to 8 bases.

As concerns this clone: The same CDR3 can be traced to other DNA sequences in this sample. J is TRBJ1-5 and V is TRBV28, with a tentative D call TRBD1 (5 bases). Trimming left V 3 bases short and J 6 bases short, with 9 bases between. Germline CDR1 MDHEN, CDR2 SYDVKM. The CDR3 is 13 residues long. In DNA, the CDR3 is TGTGCCAGCAGTTTGGGGGGGACTCAGCCCCAGCATTTT. Its protein product is CASSLGGTQPQHF. Variable domain in full (rest from reference TRBV28 and TRBJ1-5): DVKVTQSSRYLVKRTGEKVFLECVQDMDHENMFWYRQDPGLGLRLIYFSYDVKMKEKGDIPEGYSVSREKKERFSLILESASTNQTSMYLCASSLGGTQPQHFGDGTRLSIL.

This chain links TRBV5-6 with TRBJ1-5; the match to TRBD1 covers 9 bases. The CDR3 has 16 amino acids. V dropped 5 bases and J dropped 5; count of bases not matched to a gene: 11. CDR1 and CDR2 (germline): SGHDT, YYEEEE. The CDR3: CASSRRDRVPHQPQHF. The DNA for the CDR3 is TGTGCCAGCAGTCGCCGGGACAGGGTACCCCATCAGCCCCAGCATTTT.

The chain carries TRBV2 and TRBJ2-6; D unresolved. The CDR3 has 15 residues. CDR1 is SNHLY, CDR2 FYNNEI, per germline. Trimming pared 8 bases from V and 2 bases from J, leaving 13 bases between. CDR3 DNA sequence: TGTGCCAGCCAAATACTACAAGCTGGGGCCAACGTCCTGACTTTC. It yields the protein CASQILQAGANVLTF. Using reference TRBV2 and TRBJ2-6 for the parts outside the CDR3, the full variable domain is EPEVTQTPSHQVTQMGQEVILRCVPISNHLYFYWYRQILGQKVEFLVSFYNNEISEKSEIFDDQFSVERPDGSNFTLKIRSTKLEDSAMYFCASQILQAGANVLTFGAGSRLTVL.

V is TRBV2 and J is TRBJ1-5; a possible D gene is TRBD1 (6 bases). The CDR3 runs 16 residues. Trimming removed 6 bases at V and 3 bases at J, with 18 bases between. Per germline, CDR1 SNHLY and CDR2 FYNNEI. CDR3 nucleotide sequence: TGTGCCAGCAGCCTAACTACTCAGGGGATCAATCAGCCCCAGCATTTT. As protein: CASSLTTQGINQPQHF.

The chain combines TRBV5-1 with TRBJ2-7, with a tentative D call TRBD2 (5 bases). Germline assignment: CDR1 SGHRS and CDR2 YFSETQ. V was cut by 5 bases and J by 6 bases, with 18 bases left in between. This CDR3 region has 14 residues. CDR3: CASRVLNGAGEQYF. In DNA form, the CDR3 reads TGCGCCAGCAGAGTGTTAAATGGCGCGGGCGAGCAGTACTTC.

This rearrangement joins TRBV7-2 to TRBJ2-7; 7 bases align to TRBD1. Germline trimming cut 4 bases from V and 13 bases from J; bases unmatched to any gene: 10. Per germline, CDR1 SGHTA and CDR2 FQGNSA. This CDR3 has 12 residues. The CDR3 is CASSYLGTAEYF. DNA for the CDR3: TGTGCCAGCAGCTACCTAGGGACAGCTGAATACTTC.

The gene calls are TRBV19 and TRBJ1-1; D perhaps matches TRBD1 (5 bases). The CDR3 extends over 13 amino acids. Germline CDR1 LNHDA, CDR2 SQIVND (reference sequence). V was clipped by 5 bases and J by 5 bases, with 12 bases between them. This CDR3 is CASSWEGETEAFF. The DNA of the CDR3 is TGTGCCAGTAGTTGGGAAGGGGAGACTGAAGCTTTCTTT.

This chain uses TRBV6-4 with TRBJ2-6; D is possibly TRBD1 (5 bases). Germline CDR1 MRHNA, CDR2 SNTAGT. This CDR3 spans 15 amino acids. V was trimmed by 5 bases and J by 0 bases, leaving 8 bases between them. CDR3 DNA sequence: TGTGCCAGCAGTAAAGGGGTCTCTGGGGCCAACGTCCTGACTTTC. This sequence encodes CASSKGVSGANVLTF.

This chain links TRBV4-3 with TRBJ2-1; D possibly uses TRBD1 or TRBD2 (5 bases each). The CDR3 is made up of 16 amino acids. The V end was cut by 0 bases, the J end by 6 bases, with 15 bases between. Germline CDR1 and CDR2: LGHNA and YSLEER. CDR3 coding DNA: TGCGCCAGCAGCCAAGAGGTTTTACAGAGGGGCAATGAGCAGTTCTTC. Protein: CASSQEVLQRGNEQFF.